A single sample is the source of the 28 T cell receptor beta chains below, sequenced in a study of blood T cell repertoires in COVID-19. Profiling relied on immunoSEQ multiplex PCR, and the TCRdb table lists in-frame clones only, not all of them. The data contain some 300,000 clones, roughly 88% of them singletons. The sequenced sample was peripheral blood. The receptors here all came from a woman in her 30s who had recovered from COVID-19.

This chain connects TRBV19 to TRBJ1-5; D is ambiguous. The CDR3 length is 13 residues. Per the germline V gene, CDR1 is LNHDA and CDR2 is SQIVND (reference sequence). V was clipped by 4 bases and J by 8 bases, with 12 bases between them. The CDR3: CASSNLTAEPQHF. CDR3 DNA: TGTGCCAGTAGTAACCTCACCGCGGAGCCCCAGCATTTT.

The CDR3 loop is CASSLEKRGAVSGTEQFF. The CDR3 bases are TGCGCCAGCAGCTTGGAGAAGCGGGGGGCGGTGAGCGGAACTGAGCAGTTCTTC. The chain has TRBV5-1 and TRBJ2-1; 9 bases agree with TRBD2. The germline CDR1 and CDR2 sequences are SGHRS and YFSETQ. With V trimmed by 0 bases and J by 9 bases, 16 bases remained unmatched. CDR3 length: 18 amino acids.

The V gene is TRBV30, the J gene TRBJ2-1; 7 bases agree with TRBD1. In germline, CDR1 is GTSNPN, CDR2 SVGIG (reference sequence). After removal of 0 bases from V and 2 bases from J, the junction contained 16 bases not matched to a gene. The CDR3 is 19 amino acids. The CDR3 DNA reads TGTGCCTGGAGTGTATTTAGTAGTTGGGGGACAGAGCCCTACAATGAGCAGTTCTTC. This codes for CAWSVFSSWGTEPYNEQFF.

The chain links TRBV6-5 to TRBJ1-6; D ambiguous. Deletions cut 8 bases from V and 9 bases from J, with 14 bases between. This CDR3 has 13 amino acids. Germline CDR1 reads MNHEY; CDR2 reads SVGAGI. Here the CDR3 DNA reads TGTGCCAGCGGCCCTCAGGCTCTTTCACCCCTCCACTTT. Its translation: CASGPQALSPLHF.

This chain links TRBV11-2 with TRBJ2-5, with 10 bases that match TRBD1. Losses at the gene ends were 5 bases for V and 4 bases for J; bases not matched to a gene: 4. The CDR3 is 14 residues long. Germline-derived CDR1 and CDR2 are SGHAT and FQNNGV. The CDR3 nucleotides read TGTGCCAGCAGCGGATGGACAGGGGGAGAGACCCAGTACTTC. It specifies CASSGWTGGETQYF.

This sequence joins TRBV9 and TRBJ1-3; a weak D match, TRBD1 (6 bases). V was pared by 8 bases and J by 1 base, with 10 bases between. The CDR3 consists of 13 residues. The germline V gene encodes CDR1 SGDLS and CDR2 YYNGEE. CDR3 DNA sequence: TGTGCCAGTACCAGGGGTTCTGGAAACACCATATATTTT. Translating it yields CASTRGSGNTIYF.

The DNA for the CDR3 is TGTGCCAGCTCACAAACGGGAGGGACAGTAAATGAAAAACTGTTTTTT. Translation: CASSQTGGTVNEKLFF. The chain uses TRBV18 and TRBJ1-4; the match to TRBD1 covers 7 bases. The J segment lost 5 bases and the V segment lost 4 bases, leaving 10 bases of the junction unmatched. This CDR3 has 16 amino acids. CDR1 is KGHSH and CDR2 is LQKENI in the germline V gene.

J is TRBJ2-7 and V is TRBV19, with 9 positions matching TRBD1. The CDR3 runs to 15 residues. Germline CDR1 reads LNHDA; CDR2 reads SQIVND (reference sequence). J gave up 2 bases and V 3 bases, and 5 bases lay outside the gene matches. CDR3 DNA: TGTGCCAGTAGTATTTCTCGGGACAGGGCCTACGAGCAGTACTTC. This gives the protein CASSISRDRAYEQYF.

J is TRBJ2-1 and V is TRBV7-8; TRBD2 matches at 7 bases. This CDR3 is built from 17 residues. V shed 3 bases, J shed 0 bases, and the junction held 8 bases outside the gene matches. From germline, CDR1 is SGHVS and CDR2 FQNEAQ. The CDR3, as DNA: TGTGCCAGCAGCTTTTCCTGGCGGGGGAGCTCCTACAATGAGCAGTTCTTC. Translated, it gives CASSFSWRGSSYNEQFF. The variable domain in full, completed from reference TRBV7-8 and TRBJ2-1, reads GAGVSQSPRYKVAKRGQDVALRCDPISGHVSLFWYQQALGQGPEFLTYFQNEAQLDKSGLPSDRFFAERPEGSVSTLKIQRTQQEDSAVYLCASSFSWRGSSYNEQFFGPGTRLTVL.

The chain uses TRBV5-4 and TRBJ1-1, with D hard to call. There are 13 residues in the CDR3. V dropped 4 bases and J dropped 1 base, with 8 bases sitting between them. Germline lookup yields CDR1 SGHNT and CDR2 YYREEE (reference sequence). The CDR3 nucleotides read TGTGCCAGCAGCCACACACCGAACACTGAAGCTTTCTTT. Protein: CASSHTPNTEAFF.

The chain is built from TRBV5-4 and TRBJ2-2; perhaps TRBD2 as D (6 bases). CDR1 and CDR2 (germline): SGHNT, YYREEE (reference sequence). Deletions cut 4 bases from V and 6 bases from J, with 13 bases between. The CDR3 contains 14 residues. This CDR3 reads CASSGTGGAGELFF. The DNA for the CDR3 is TGTGCCAGCAGCGGGACTGGCGGAGCCGGGGAGCTGTTTTTT.

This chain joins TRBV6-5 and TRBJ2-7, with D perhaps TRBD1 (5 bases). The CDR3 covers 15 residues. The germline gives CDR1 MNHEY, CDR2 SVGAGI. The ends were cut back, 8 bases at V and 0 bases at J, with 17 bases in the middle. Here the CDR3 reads CASCREEQVSYEQYF. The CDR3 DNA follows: TGTGCCAGCTGTAGGGAAGAACAGGTCTCCTACGAGCAGTACTTC.

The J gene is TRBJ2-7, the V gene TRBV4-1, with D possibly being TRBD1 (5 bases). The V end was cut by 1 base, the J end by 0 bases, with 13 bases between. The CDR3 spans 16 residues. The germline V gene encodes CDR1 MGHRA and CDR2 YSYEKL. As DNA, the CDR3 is TGCGCCAGCAGCCAAGGGGGCCGGGTGAGCTCCTACGAGCAGTACTTC. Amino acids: CASSQGGRVSSYEQYF.

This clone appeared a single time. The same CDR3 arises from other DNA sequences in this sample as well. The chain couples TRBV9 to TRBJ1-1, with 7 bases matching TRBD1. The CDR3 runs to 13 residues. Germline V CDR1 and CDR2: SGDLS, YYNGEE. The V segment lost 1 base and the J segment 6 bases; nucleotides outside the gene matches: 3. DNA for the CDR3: TGTGCCAGCAGCGTACGGCAGGGGGCTGAAGCTTTCTTT. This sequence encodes CASSVRQGAEAFF. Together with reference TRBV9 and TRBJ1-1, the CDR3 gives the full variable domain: DSGVTQTPKHLITATGQRVTLRCSPRSGDLSVYWYQQSLDQGLQFLIQYYNGEERAKGNILERFSAQQFPDLHSELNLSSLELGDSALYFCASSVRQGAEAFFGQGTRLTVV.

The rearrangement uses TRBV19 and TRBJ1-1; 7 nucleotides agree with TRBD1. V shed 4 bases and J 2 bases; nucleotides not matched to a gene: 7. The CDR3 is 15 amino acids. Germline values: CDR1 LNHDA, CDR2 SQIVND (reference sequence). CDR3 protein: CASSTRDSYNTEAFF. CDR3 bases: TGTGCCAGTAGTACTCGGGACAGCTATAACACTGAAGCTTTCTTT. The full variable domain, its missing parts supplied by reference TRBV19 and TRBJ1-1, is DGGITQSPKYLFRKEGQNVTLSCEQNLNHDAMYWYRQDPGQGLRLIYYSQIVNDFQKGDIAEGYSVSREKKESFPLTVTSAQKNPTAFYLCASSTRDSYNTEAFFGQGTRLTVV.

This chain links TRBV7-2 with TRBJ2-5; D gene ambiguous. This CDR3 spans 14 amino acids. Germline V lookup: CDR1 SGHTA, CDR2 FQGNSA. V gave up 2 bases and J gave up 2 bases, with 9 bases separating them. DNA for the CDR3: TGTGCCAGCAGCTTACACCCTAGACAAGAGACCCAGTACTTC. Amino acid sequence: CASSLHPRQETQYF.

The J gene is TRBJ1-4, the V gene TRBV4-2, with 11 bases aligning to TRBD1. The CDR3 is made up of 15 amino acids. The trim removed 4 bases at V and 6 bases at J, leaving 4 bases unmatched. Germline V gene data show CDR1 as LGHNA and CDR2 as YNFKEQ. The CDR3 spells CASSLGGQGDEKLFF. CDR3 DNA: TGTGCCAGCAGCCTTGGGGGACAGGGGGATGAAAAACTGTTTTTT.

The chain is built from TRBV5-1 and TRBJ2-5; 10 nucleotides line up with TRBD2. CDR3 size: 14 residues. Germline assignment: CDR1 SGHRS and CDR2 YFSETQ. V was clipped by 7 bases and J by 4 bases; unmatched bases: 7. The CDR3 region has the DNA TGCGCCAGCGCTACGACTAGCGGGTTAGAGACCCAGTACTTC. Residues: CASATTSGLETQYF.

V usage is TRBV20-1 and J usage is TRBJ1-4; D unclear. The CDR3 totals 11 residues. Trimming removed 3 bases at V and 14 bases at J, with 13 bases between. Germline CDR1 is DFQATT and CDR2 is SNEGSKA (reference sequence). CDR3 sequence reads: CSARGPRGLFF. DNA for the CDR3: TGCAGTGCTAGGGGCCCGAGAGGGCTGTTTTTT.

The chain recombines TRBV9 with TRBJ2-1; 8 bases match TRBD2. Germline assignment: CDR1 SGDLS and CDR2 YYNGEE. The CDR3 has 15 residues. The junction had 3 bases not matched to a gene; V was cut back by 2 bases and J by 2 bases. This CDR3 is CASSVGRGAYNEQFF. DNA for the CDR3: TGTGCCAGCAGCGTGGGGCGGGGGGCCTACAATGAGCAGTTCTTC.

DNA for the CDR3: TGTGCCAGCAGCTGGGACAGGGAAGAGACCCAGTACTTC. Its translation: CASSWDREETQYF. The gene calls are TRBV5-6 and TRBJ2-5; 9 positions match TRBD1. Germline V lookup: CDR1 SGHDT, CDR2 YYEEEE. This CDR3 has 13 amino acids. V shed 3 bases and J 3 bases; nucleotides not matched to a gene: 0.

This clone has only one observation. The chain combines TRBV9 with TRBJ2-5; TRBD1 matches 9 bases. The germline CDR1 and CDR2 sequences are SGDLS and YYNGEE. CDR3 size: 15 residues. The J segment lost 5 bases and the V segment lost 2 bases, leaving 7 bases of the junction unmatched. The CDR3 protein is CASSVQQGASETQYF. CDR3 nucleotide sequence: TGTGCCAGCAGCGTCCAACAGGGGGCGTCGGAGACCCAGTACTTC.

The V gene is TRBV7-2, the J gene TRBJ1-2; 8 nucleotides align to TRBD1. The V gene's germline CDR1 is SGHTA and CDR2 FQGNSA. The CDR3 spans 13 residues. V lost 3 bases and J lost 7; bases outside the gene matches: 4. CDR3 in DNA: TGTGCCAGCAGCTTGGACAGGGAGGGTGGCTACACCTTC. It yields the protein CASSLDREGGYTF. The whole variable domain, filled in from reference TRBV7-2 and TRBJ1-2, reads GAGVSQSPSNKVTEKGKDVELRCDPISGHTALYWYRQSLGQGLEFLIYFQGNSAPDKSGLPSDRFSAERTGGSVSTLTIQRTQQEDSAVYLCASSLDREGGYTFGSGTRLTVV.

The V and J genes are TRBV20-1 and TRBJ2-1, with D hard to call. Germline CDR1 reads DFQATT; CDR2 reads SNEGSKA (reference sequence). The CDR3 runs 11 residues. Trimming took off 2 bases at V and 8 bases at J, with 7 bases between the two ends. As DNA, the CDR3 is TGCAGTGCTAGACCCTTCGATGAGCAGTTCTTC. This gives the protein CSARPFDEQFF.

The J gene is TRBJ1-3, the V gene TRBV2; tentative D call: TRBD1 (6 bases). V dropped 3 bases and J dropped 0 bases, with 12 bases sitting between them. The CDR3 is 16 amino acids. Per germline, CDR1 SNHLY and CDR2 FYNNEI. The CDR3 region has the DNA TGTGCCAGCAGTGAGGACAGCCCGAGCTCTGGAAACACCATATATTTT. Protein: CASSEDSPSSGNTIYF.

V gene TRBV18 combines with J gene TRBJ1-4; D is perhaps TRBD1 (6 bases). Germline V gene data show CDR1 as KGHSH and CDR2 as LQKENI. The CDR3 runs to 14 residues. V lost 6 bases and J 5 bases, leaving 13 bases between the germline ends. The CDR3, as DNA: TGTGCCAGCTCCCCCGACAGGCTGAATGAAAAACTGTTTTTT. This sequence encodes CASSPDRLNEKLFF.

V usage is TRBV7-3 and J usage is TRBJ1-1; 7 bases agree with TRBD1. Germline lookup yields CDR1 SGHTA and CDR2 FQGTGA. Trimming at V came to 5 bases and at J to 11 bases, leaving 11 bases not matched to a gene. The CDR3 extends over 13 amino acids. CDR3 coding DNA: TGTGCCAGCAGCCAACGACAGGGCTCAGGGGCTTTCTTT. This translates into CASSQRQGSGAFF.

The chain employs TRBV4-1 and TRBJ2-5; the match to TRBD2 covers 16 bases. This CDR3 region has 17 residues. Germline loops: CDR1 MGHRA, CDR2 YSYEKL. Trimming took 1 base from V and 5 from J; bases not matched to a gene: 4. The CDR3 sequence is CASSQAGTSGGAETQYF. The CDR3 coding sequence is TGCGCCAGCAGCCAAGCTGGGACTAGCGGGGGGGCTGAGACCCAGTACTTC.